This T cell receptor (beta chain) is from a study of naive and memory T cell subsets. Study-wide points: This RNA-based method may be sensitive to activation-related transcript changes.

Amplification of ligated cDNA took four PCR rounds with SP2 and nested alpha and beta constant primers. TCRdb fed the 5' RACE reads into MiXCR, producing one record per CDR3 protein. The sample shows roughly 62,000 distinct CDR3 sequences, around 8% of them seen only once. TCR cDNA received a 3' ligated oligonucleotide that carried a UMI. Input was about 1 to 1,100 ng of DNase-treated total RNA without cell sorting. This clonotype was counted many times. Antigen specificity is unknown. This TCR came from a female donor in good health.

The CDR3 DNA reads TGTGCCAGTAGTATAGATCGGCTCGGAGGAGGCAATCAGCCCCAGCATTTT. Translating it yields CASSIDRLGGGNQPQHF. The chain has TRBV19 and TRBJ1-5; no firm D call. This CDR3 has 17 amino acids. The germline V gene encodes CDR1 LNHDA and CDR2 SQIVND (reference sequence). V dropped 0 bases and J dropped 2 bases, with 14 bases sitting between them.